This entry lists 29 T cell receptor beta chains sequenced from one sample in a study of siplizumab effects on memory and regulatory T cells. Method: immunoSEQ multiplex PCR; TCRdb's copy keeps in-frame clones and lacks some. This table has approximately 9,500 clones, around 40% appearing once. Responder and stimulator cells in the mixed lymphocyte reaction were cultured together for more than 5 days at 37°C. Their recognized antigens are unknown. Sequences were obtained from CFSE-low (dividing) CD8+ T cells sorted from an allogeneic mixed lymphocyte reaction. The receptors shown here come from a human donor in good health; the cells came from an allogeneic mixed lymphocyte reaction.

This clone ranks as medium-sized. This chain uses TRBV4-1 with TRBJ1-6; tentative D call: TRBD1 (5 bases). CDR1 is MGHRA, CDR2 YSYEKL, per germline. The V gene lost 0 bases and the J gene lost 0 bases, with 12 bases spanning the gap. This CDR3 is 18 amino acids long. The CDR3 DNA sequence: TGCGCCAGCAGCCAAGACCCGGGGACCGGCTCCTATAATTCACCCCTCCACTTT. As protein: CASSQDPGTGSYNSPLHF.

The chain has TRBV4-1 and TRBJ2-5; D not resolved. Between the trimmed V and J ends, which lost 6 bases and 3 bases, there was a span of 17 bases. Germline V gene data show CDR1 as MGHRA and CDR2 as YSYEKL. The CDR3 consists of 15 residues. CDR3 coding DNA: TGCGCCAGCAGTCACCCTATTGCGGCAGAAGAGACCCAGTACTTC. As protein: CASSHPIAAEETQYF.

Here the CDR3 reads CASNILGVGGDTQYF. CDR3 in DNA: TGTGCCAGCAATATTTTAGGGGTAGGAGGAGATACGCAGTATTTT. The chain has TRBV27 and TRBJ2-3; D tentatively reads TRBD1 or TRBD2 (5 bases each). Trimming shortened V by 7 bases and J by 5 bases, and 19 bases separated the two germline ends. Germline CDR1 reads MNHEY; CDR2 reads SMNVEV (reference sequence). CDR3 length equals 15 residues.

Written as DNA, the CDR3 is TGTGCCAGTAGTCCTAGCGGGGGAAATGAGCAGTTCTTC. Protein: CASSPSGGNEQFF. The chain joins TRBV19 to TRBJ2-1, with 10 bases identical to TRBD2. The CDR3 spans 13 residues. After removal of 5 bases from V and 7 bases from J, the junction contained 2 bases not matched to a gene. The germline V gene has CDR1 LNHDA and CDR2 SQIVND (reference sequence).

By sample share, this clone is medium-sized. The V and J genes are TRBV23-1 and TRBJ1-5, with a weak D call TRBD1 (5 bases). TRBV23-1 is identified as an open reading frame with a role that is uncertain. Trimming took 8 bases from V and 11 from J, leaving 37 bases between them. The CDR3 covers 19 residues. The CDR3 region has the DNA TGCGCCAGCCGTTATTCGGCTCGGGGCTTGAATTGGTCTTCGGTTGCCCAGCATTTT. Amino acids: CASRYSARGLNWSSVAQHF.

This clone came up a few times. The chain links TRBV10-2 to TRBJ1-2; 7 nucleotides align to TRBD1. The CDR3 is 13 amino acids. The V gene end was trimmed by 2 bases and the J gene end by 10 bases; junction bases not matched to a gene: 7. Germline values: CDR1 WSHSY, CDR2 SAAADI. The CDR3 region is CASSEGQEGDYTF. The CDR3 DNA is TGCGCCAGCAGTGAGGGACAGGAGGGAGACTACACCTTC.

The V call is TRBV30, the J call TRBJ2-2; D is possibly TRBD1 (6 bases). Trimming took off 5 bases at V and 6 bases at J, with 16 bases between the two ends. CDR1 is GTSNPN, CDR2 SVGIG, per germline (reference sequence). The CDR3 is 14 amino acids. The CDR3 DNA reads as TGTGCCTGGGCCCGGGACATTTTGGCCGGGGAGCTGTTTTTT. It translates to CAWARDILAGELFF.

This clone showed up just a few times. V is TRBV11-2 and J is TRBJ2-7; D remains unclear. The CDR3 covers 13 residues. Germline CDR1 SGHAT, CDR2 FQNNGV. V lost 1 base and J lost 3, with 7 bases in between. This CDR3 reads CASSLVQSYEQYF. The CDR3 bases are TGTGCCAGCAGCTTAGTCCAAAGCTACGAGCAGTACTTC.

The gene calls are TRBV6-5 and TRBJ2-7; 13 bases are shared with TRBD2. The V gene's germline CDR1 is MNHEY and CDR2 SVGAGI. After removal of 7 bases from V and 5 bases from J, the junction contained 8 bases not matched to a gene. The CDR3 has 15 amino acids. CDR3 loop: CASTRGTSGVNEQYF. The DNA of the CDR3 is TGTGCCAGCACCCGCGGGACTAGCGGGGTCAACGAGCAGTACTTC.

The chain couples TRBV7-9 to TRBJ1-1; the D is unclear. The CDR3 contains 13 residues. Trimming stripped 1 base from V and 4 bases from J, with 7 bases between. The germline V gene has CDR1 SEHNR and CDR2 FQNEAQ (reference sequence). CDR3 nucleotides: TGTGCCAGCAGCTTAGGGTTCGGCACTGAAGCTTTCTTT. This codes for CASSLGFGTEAFF.

This clone was recorded a few times. The chain employs TRBV9 and TRBJ1-1; TRBD1 is a possible D gene (5 bases). Deletions cut 1 base from V and 0 bases from J, with 10 bases between. The CDR3 loop spans 15 amino acids. Germline V lookup: CDR1 SGDLS, CDR2 YYNGEE. DNA for the CDR3: TGTGCCAGCAGCGTAATGGGGGGGATGAACACTGAAGCTTTCTTT. Translating it yields CASSVMGGMNTEAFF.

The chain joins TRBV4-2 to TRBJ1-1, with D possibly being TRBD1 (5 bases). The CDR3 contains 15 residues. CDR1 and CDR2 (germline): LGHNA, YNFKEQ. V lost 6 bases and J lost 1, with 15 bases in between. CDR3: CASSYEAGSNTEAFF. The CDR3, as DNA: TGTGCCAGCAGTTACGAGGCAGGGTCGAACACTGAAGCTTTCTTT.

This clone was detected only a few times. The V call is TRBV9, the J call TRBJ1-3, with 7 bases that match TRBD1. The V gene end was trimmed by 7 bases and the J gene end by 2 bases; junction bases not matched to a gene: 9. Germline V gene lookup returns CDR1 SGDLS and CDR2 YYNGEE. The CDR3 extends over 15 amino acids. The CDR3, as DNA: TGTGCCAGCGGGACAGCGAACAACGCTGGAAACACCATATATTTT. It encodes CASGTANNAGNTIYF.

The chain has TRBV9 and TRBJ2-5; D remains unclear. Gene TRBJ2-7 matches the end of the DNA better, so the J call may be wrong. The CDR3 has 14 residues. Germline CDR1 SGDLS, CDR2 YYNGEE. The DNA of the CDR3 is TGTGCCAGCAGCGTAGCCTGGGTCGGTAACGAGCAGTACTTC. Translating it yields CASSVAWVGNEQYF.

The CDR3 loop is CATSIPGSYEQYF. In DNA, the CDR3 is TGTGCCACCAGCATCCCAGGGTCCTACGAGCAGTACTTC. The chain combines TRBV15 with TRBJ2-7; possible D gene TRBD1, 5 bases. Per the germline V gene, CDR1 is LNHNV and CDR2 is YYDKDF (reference sequence). This CDR3 is built from 13 residues. V gave up 4 bases and J gave up 1 base, with 8 bases separating them.

This clone was found a few times. At the DNA level, this CDR3 is encoded by other sequences in the same sample as well. This chain uses TRBV6-5 with TRBJ2-7; 7 bases line up with TRBD2. There are 13 residues in the CDR3. V shed 2 bases and J 2 bases; nucleotides not matched to a gene: 0. Germline V gene lookup returns CDR1 MNHEY and CDR2 SVGAGI. The CDR3, as DNA: TGTGCCAGCAGTTACAGCGGGGCCTACGAGCAGTACTTC. Protein sequence: CASSYSGAYEQYF.

The rearrangement links TRBV10-3 to TRBJ2-1; maybe TRBD2 (6 bases). V lost 3 bases to trimming and J lost 9 bases, with 15 bases between them. The CDR3 spans 14 residues. Germline values: CDR1 ENHRY, CDR2 SYGVKD. CDR3 in amino acids: CAISDPGLSIEQFF. In DNA, the CDR3 is TGTGCCATCAGTGACCCGGGACTTAGCATTGAGCAGTTCTTC.

This clone is deemed medium-sized. The chain couples TRBV27 to TRBJ2-7; 9 positions agree with TRBD1. This CDR3 is built from 14 residues. Germline loops: CDR1 MNHEY, CDR2 SMNVEV (reference sequence). V trimming: 6 bases; J trimming: 6 bases; junction bases outside the gene matches: 9. Written as DNA, the CDR3 is TGTGCCAGCAGACCGACAGGGGGTTTGTCCGAGCAGTACTTC. Its translation is CASRPTGGLSEQYF.

This clone is labeled medium-sized. The rearrangement links TRBV7-3 to TRBJ2-2, with TRBD2 matching 10 bases. The germline V gene encodes CDR1 SGHTA and CDR2 FQGTGA. The J segment lost 5 bases and the V segment lost 1 base, leaving 1 base of the junction unmatched. This CDR3 is 15 amino acids long. The CDR3 DNA sequence: TGTGCCAGCAGCTTAATACTAGCGGGGACCGGGGAGCTGTTTTTT. Its translation: CASSLILAGTGELFF.

The J gene is TRBJ1-1, the V gene TRBV5-1; 7 nucleotides line up with TRBD1. The germline V gene has CDR1 SGHRS and CDR2 YFSETQ. V dropped 4 bases and J dropped 8; count of bases not matched to a gene: 8. The CDR3 is 13 amino acids. Here the CDR3 DNA reads TGCGCCAGCAGCATAACCGGGACAGAGGAAGCTTTCTTT. Encoded protein: CASSITGTEEAFF.

By share of the sample, this clone is large. The rearrangement links TRBV9 to TRBJ1-2; 8 bases are shared with TRBD1. Germline assignment: CDR1 SGDLS and CDR2 YYNGEE. CDR3 length equals 14 residues. V lost 4 bases, J lost 4 bases, and 6 bases stayed unmatched. This CDR3 is CASSPDRGAYGYTF. The CDR3, as DNA: TGTGCCAGCAGCCCCGACAGGGGTGCCTATGGCTACACCTTC.

This CDR3 reads CAWSVYGGAIDTQYF. The CDR3 DNA sequence: TGTGCCTGGAGTGTTTACGGGGGGGCCATAGATACGCAGTATTTT. The rearrangement links TRBV30 to TRBJ2-3; the match to TRBD2 covers 8 bases. This CDR3 is 15 amino acids long. The J segment lost 5 bases and the V segment lost 0 bases, leaving 7 bases of the junction unmatched. Germline CDR1 GTSNPN, CDR2 SVGIG (reference sequence).

V usage is TRBV2 and J usage is TRBJ1-2; a weak D match, TRBD1 (6 bases). This CDR3 is 14 amino acids long. Germline V gene lookup returns CDR1 SNHLY and CDR2 FYNNEI. V gave up 7 bases and J gave up 4 bases, with 16 bases separating them. In DNA form, the CDR3 reads TGTGCCAGCACCGGGACACGACCTGTCTATGGCTACACCTTC. Translation: CASTGTRPVYGYTF.

This clone is labeled as medium-sized. The same CDR3 also results from other DNA sequences found in this sample. The rearrangement joins TRBV6-5 to TRBJ2-7; 8 positions agree with TRBD1. The germline V gene has CDR1 MNHEY and CDR2 SVGAGI. The V segment lost 6 bases and the J segment 3 bases; nucleotides outside the gene matches: 4. This CDR3 comprises 13 residues. The CDR3 nucleotides are TGTGCCAGCAGCTCAGGACAGGGCTACGAGCAGTACTTC. Encoded protein: CASSSGQGYEQYF.

This clone appeared a few times. This sequence joins TRBV4-1 and TRBJ2-7; no clear D gene. The CDR3 runs 14 residues. V shed 0 bases and J shed 6 bases, with 12 bases lying between them. From germline, CDR1 is MGHRA and CDR2 YSYEKL. The CDR3 loop reads CASSQDFGSAEQYF. Here the CDR3 DNA reads TGCGCCAGCAGCCAAGATTTCGGGTCTGCCGAGCAGTACTTC.

The gene calls are TRBV19 and TRBJ2-5, with D possibly being TRBD1 (6 bases). The end of the DNA is better explained by TRBJ2-7, so the J call may be wrong. The CDR3 has 14 residues. CDR1 and CDR2 (germline): LNHDA, SQIVND (reference sequence). The CDR3 DNA follows: TGTGCCAGTAGTGAGCAGGGGTCATTCTACGAGCAGTACTTC. Its translation is CASSEQGSFYEQYF.

This clone was seen only a few times. DNA for the CDR3: TGTGCCAGCAGTATCCAATTAGCGGGGGGGAGCACAGATACGCAGTATTTT. Its translation is CASSIQLAGGSTDTQYF. The genes are TRBV28 and TRBJ2-3; 11 nucleotides match TRBD2. Germline CDR1 and CDR2: MDHEN and SYDVKM. With 5 bases clipped from V and 0 bases from J, the junction kept 7 bases outside the gene matches. The CDR3 extends over 17 amino acids.

This clone is categorized as medium-sized (0.01 to 0.1%). Distinct nucleotide sequences in the sample also encode this CDR3. This sequence joins TRBV15 and TRBJ2-7; 8 bases match TRBD1. Germline V lookup: CDR1 LNHNV, CDR2 YYDKDF (reference sequence). The CDR3 runs to 14 residues. J lost 0 bases, V lost 5 bases, and 3 bases had no gene match. CDR3 loop: CATSAGQGSYEQYF. The CDR3 DNA sequence: TGTGCCACCAGCGCAGGACAGGGCTCCTACGAGCAGTACTTC.

The genes are TRBV7-3 and TRBJ2-2; perhaps TRBD1 as D (5 bases). The CDR3 has 16 residues. V lost 3 bases and J lost 1, with 12 bases in between. Germline V CDR1 and CDR2: SGHTA, FQGTGA. This CDR3 reads CASSLGPQGNTGELFF. The DNA for the CDR3 is TGTGCCAGCAGCTTGGGGCCCCAAGGGAACACCGGGGAGCTGTTTTTT.